The 18 T cell receptor beta chains reported below all come from one sample, sequenced in a study of blood T cell repertoires in COVID-19. Sequencing was performed with immunoSEQ multiplex PCR; in TCRdb, only in-frame clones are kept and a portion is missing. The sample lists about 84,000 clones; around 80% were seen once. The sequencing input was peripheral blood. The receptor source for this set is an elderly man with active or convalescent COVID-19.

The chain uses TRBV12-3 or TRBV12-4 and TRBJ2-4; D possibly corresponds to TRBD1 (6 bases). V was cut by 4 bases and J by 7 bases, with 11 bases left in between. CDR3 length: 13 amino acids. The CDR3, as DNA: TGTGCCAGCAGTTCTTACAGGGCTAACATTCAGTACTTC. Translating it yields CASSSYRANIQYF.

The chain couples TRBV20-1 to TRBJ1-6; D may be TRBD1 (6 bases). Germline V gene sequence: CDR1 DFQATT, CDR2 SNEGSKA (reference sequence). This CDR3 is built from 15 residues. V was trimmed by 3 bases and J by 7 bases, leaving 16 bases between them. The chain's CDR3 is CSASPPGTRNSPLHF. The CDR3 coding sequence is TGCAGTGCTAGTCCCCCGGGGACAAGAAATTCACCCCTCCACTTT.

V usage is TRBV5-1 and J usage is TRBJ2-4; 8 bases map to TRBD1. Germline trimming cut 7 bases from V and 5 bases from J; bases unmatched to any gene: 2. The CDR3 loop spans 12 amino acids. The germline V gene encodes CDR1 SGHRS and CDR2 YFSETQ. The chain's CDR3 is CASAGQENIQYF. The CDR3 DNA reads TGCGCCAGCGCGGGACAGGAAAACATTCAGTACTTC.

V and J are TRBV5-5 and TRBJ2-5; TRBD1 is a possible D gene (6 bases). This CDR3 comprises 15 residues. The V gene lost 3 bases and the J gene lost 1 base, with 13 bases spanning the gap. Germline assignment: CDR1 SGHKS and CDR2 YYEKEE (reference sequence). The CDR3 DNA reads as TGTGCCAGCAGCTCCGGACAGTTTGCCCAAGAGACCCAGTACTTC. It is translated as CASSSGQFAQETQYF.

V is TRBV30 and J is TRBJ2-5; the match to TRBD1 covers 7 bases. This CDR3 is 14 amino acids long. V was pared by 5 bases and J by 4 bases, with 10 bases of the junction left unmatched. In germline, CDR1 is GTSNPN, CDR2 SVGIG (reference sequence). For the CDR3, the DNA is TGTGCCTGGGGCGAACCGGGACAGTTAGAGACCCAGTACTTC. The encoded protein is CAWGEPGQLETQYF.

The chain has TRBV14 and TRBJ1-1, with TRBD1 identical over 7 bases. From germline, CDR1 is SGHDN and CDR2 FVKESK. V was clipped by 3 bases and J by 8 bases; unmatched bases: 9. The CDR3 is 14 amino acids. The CDR3, as DNA: TGTGCCAGCAGCCAGGGGGAGTGGGGACAGGAAGCTTTCTTT. Translation: CASSQGEWGQEAFF.

This rearrangement joins TRBV7-3 to TRBJ2-2, with 7 bases matching TRBD2. The CDR3 contains 14 residues. Trimming cost V 2 bases and J 3 bases; bases outside gene matches: 0. CDR1 is SGHTA and CDR2 is FQGTGA in the germline V gene. The CDR3 sequence: CASSLAGDTGELFF. In nucleotides, the CDR3 is TGTGCCAGCAGCTTAGCGGGAGACACCGGGGAGCTGTTTTTT.

The chain employs TRBV7-9 and TRBJ2-2; no clear D gene. CDR3 length equals 13 residues. CDR1 and CDR2 from the germline V gene are SEHNR and FQNEAQ (reference sequence). Deletions cut 5 bases from V and 6 bases from J, with 10 bases between. CDR3 amino acids: CASSPLVSGELFF. CDR3 DNA: TGTGCCAGCAGCCCGTTAGTGTCCGGGGAGCTGTTTTTT. The full variable domain, in which reference TRBV7-9 and TRBJ2-2 provide the parts outside the CDR3, is DTGVSQNPRHKITKRGQNVTFRCDPISEHNRLYWYRQTLGQGPEFLTYFQNEAQLEKSRLLSDRFSAERPKGSFSTLEIQRTEQGDSAMYLCASSPLVSGELFFGEGSRLTVL.

The chain joins TRBV7-9 to TRBJ1-1, with 9 bases fitting TRBD1. Germline V gene lookup returns CDR1 SEHNR and CDR2 FQNEAQ (reference sequence). This CDR3 is 13 amino acids long. J gave up 12 bases and V 4 bases, and 9 bases lay outside the gene matches. The DNA for the CDR3 is TGTGCCAGCAGCTGGACACAGGGGGCAACGTCTTTCTTT. Its translation: CASSWTQGATSFF.

The chain joins TRBV7-8 to TRBJ1-6; the match to TRBD1 covers 7 bases. The CDR3 is 14 amino acids. V was clipped by 5 bases and J by 8 bases; unmatched bases: 6. The germline gives CDR1 SGHVS, CDR2 FQNEAQ. CDR3 sequence reads: CASSRDSSYSPLHF. For the CDR3, the DNA is TGTGCCAGCAGCCGGGACAGCTCATATTCACCCCTCCACTTT.

The V gene is TRBV7-2, the J gene TRBJ2-5; maybe TRBD2 (5 bases). This CDR3 is 15 amino acids long. V was clipped by 2 bases and J by 1 base, with 11 bases between them. The germline V gene encodes CDR1 SGHTA and CDR2 FQGNSA. CDR3 bases: TGTGCCAGCAGCTTACAGCGGAGTACCCAAGAGACCCAGTACTTC. Translated: CASSLQRSTQETQYF.

This clone was found once. The V call is TRBV4-2, the J call TRBJ2-7; tentative D call: TRBD1 (5 bases). CDR3 length equals 18 residues. The ends were cut back, 0 bases at V and 4 bases at J, with 22 bases in the middle. Per the germline V gene, CDR1 is LGHNA and CDR2 is YNFKEQ. CDR3 DNA sequence: TGTGCCAGCAGCCAAGATTTAAGCGCGCCGTCGAAGGGGTACGAGCAGTACTTC. Amino acid sequence: CASSQDLSAPSKGYEQYF.

This clone was observed a single time. The rearrangement uses TRBV5-6 and TRBJ1-4; the match to TRBD1 covers 11 bases. Germline V CDR1 and CDR2: SGHDT, YYEEEE. The CDR3 spans 15 residues. The trim removed 3 bases at V and 7 bases at J, leaving 5 bases unmatched. The CDR3 bases are TGTGCCAGCAGCTCCCGGACAGGGGGCGGTGAAAAACTGTTTTTT. Translating gives CASSSRTGGGEKLFF.

The rearrangement joins TRBV19 to TRBJ1-5, with TRBD1 as a possible D gene (6 bases). The CDR3 is 12 amino acids. Germline-derived CDR1 and CDR2 are LNHDA and SQIVND (reference sequence). Deletions cut 7 bases from V and 5 bases from J, with 9 bases between. DNA for the CDR3: TGTGCCAGTATGACAGGAGATCAGCCCCAGCATTTT. Amino acid sequence: CASMTGDQPQHF.

The chain links TRBV28 to TRBJ2-5; 12 nucleotides align to TRBD2. V lost 6 bases, J lost 5 bases, and 7 bases stayed unmatched. The CDR3 covers 15 residues. Germline CDR1 MDHEN, CDR2 SYDVKM. The CDR3 spells CASSRTSGRTETQYF. The DNA for the CDR3 is TGTGCCAGCAGCCGAACTAGCGGGAGGACGGAGACCCAGTACTTC.

V usage is TRBV6-5 and J usage is TRBJ1-1, with D possibly matching TRBD1 (6 bases). V shed 2 bases and J shed 5 bases, with 9 bases lying between them. The germline V gene encodes CDR1 MNHEY and CDR2 SVGAGI. The CDR3 sequence is 13 residues long. CDR3 region: CASSYNRVTEAFF. The CDR3, as DNA: TGTGCCAGCAGTTACAACAGGGTTACTGAAGCTTTCTTT.

The chain couples TRBV6-4 to TRBJ2-1, with D tentatively TRBD2 (5 bases). The CDR3 contains 14 residues. The V end lost 3 bases, the J end lost 3 bases, and 9 bases lay between the germline ends. Germline CDR1 is MRHNA and CDR2 is SNTAGT. This CDR3 is CASSESSSYNEQFF. The CDR3 DNA sequence: TGTGCCAGCAGTGAGTCTAGCAGCTACAATGAGCAGTTCTTC.

The V call is TRBV28, the J call TRBJ2-3; TRBD2 aligns across 10 bases. Losses at the gene ends were 9 bases for V and 5 bases for J; bases not matched to a gene: 11. In germline, CDR1 is MDHEN, CDR2 SYDVKM. This CDR3 spans 15 amino acids. The CDR3 reads CASQSGRDSGDTQYF. The CDR3 DNA follows: TGTGCCAGTCAGAGCGGGAGGGATTCCGGAGATACGCAGTATTTT.